The 10 T cell receptor beta chains given below trace back to one sample, sequenced in a study of T cells in Graves' hyperthyroidism and ophthalmopathy. From RNA transcripts, TCR beta CDR3 regions were amplified. Primed by the HTBI set, a first-round RT-PCR was run on the TCR CDR3. TCRdb recomputed calls from the multiplex PCR reads with MiXCR, one row per CDR3 protein. The sample gives nearly 600,000 distinct CDR3 sequences, about 14% of which show up once; 5.8% is in the top ten. Sequencing input: blood. All receptors derive from a woman aged 25 to 39 with Graves' hyperthyroidism that later progressed to Graves' ophthalmopathy.

This clonotype was observed at least ten times. V usage is TRBV5-6 and J usage is TRBJ1-1, with D uncertain. Trimming left V 0 bases short and J 2 bases short, with 11 bases between. Germline CDR1 SGHDT, CDR2 YYEEEE. This CDR3 has 15 amino acids. CDR3 nucleotide sequence: TGTGCCAGCAGCTTGGAATATAGATCTAACACTGAAGCTTTCTTT. Translation gives CASSLEYRSNTEAFF.

This clonotype was counted between two and nine times. This chain uses TRBV30 with TRBJ2-2, with TRBD2 matching over 14 bases. The V segment lost 3 bases and the J segment 5 bases; nucleotides outside the gene matches: 5. The CDR3 spans 16 residues. CDR1 is GTSNPN, CDR2 SVGIG, per germline (reference sequence). For the CDR3, the DNA is TGTGCCTGGAGCCCCGGACTAGCGGGAGGTACCGGGGAGCTGTTTTTT. This sequence encodes CAWSPGLAGGTGELFF.

The rearrangement joins TRBV9 to TRBJ1-5; D not resolved. Between the trimmed V and J ends, which lost 0 bases and 7 bases, there was a span of 8 bases. From germline, CDR1 is SGDLS and CDR2 YYNGEE. The CDR3 is 13 residues long. The CDR3 DNA follows: TGTGCCAGCAGCGTAGACCAGAACCAGCCCCAGCATTTT. Its protein product is CASSVDQNQPQHF.

This clonotype was seen more than once but under ten times. The chain employs TRBV3-1 and TRBJ2-4; D not certain. This CDR3 contains 13 residues. V lost 0 bases and J lost 9, with 9 bases in between. Germline V gives CDR1 LGHDT, CDR2 YNNKEL (reference sequence). The CDR3 loop is CASSQEQNGIQYF. CDR3 bases: TGTGCCAGCAGCCAAGAACAGAACGGCATTCAGTACTTC.

The table lists this clonotype with a few counts. V usage is TRBV2 and J usage is TRBJ2-5, with 9 bases identical to TRBD1. Germline V lookup: CDR1 SNHLY, CDR2 FYNNEI. The CDR3 loop spans 14 amino acids. The ends lost 9 bases at V and 1 base at J; junction bases unmatched: 6. CDR3 DNA: TGTGCCAGTAGACAGGGGGGGACCCAAGAGACCCAGTACTTC. Translation: CASRQGGTQETQYF.

This clonotype was seen only a few times. V gene TRBV5-1 combines with J gene TRBJ2-5; 9 bases fit TRBD1. This CDR3 is 15 amino acids long. The V gene's germline CDR1 is SGHRS and CDR2 YFSETQ. The trim removed 4 bases at V and 5 bases at J, leaving 9 bases unmatched. CDR3 nucleotide sequence: TGCGCCAGCAGCGACACAGGGGGCTACGAGGAGACCCAGTACTTC. This sequence encodes CASSDTGGYEETQYF.

This chain connects TRBV7-8 to TRBJ2-5; 7 bases are shared with TRBD2. J gave up 5 bases and V 3 bases, and 9 bases lay outside the gene matches. The CDR3 length is 15 residues. From germline, CDR1 is SGHVS and CDR2 FQNEAQ. In nucleotides, the CDR3 is TGTGCCAGCAGCTTTCTCAGGGAGGGCCGCGAGACCCAGTACTTC. It specifies CASSFLREGRETQYF.

The rearrangement uses TRBV2 and TRBJ2-7; the match to TRBD1 covers 8 bases. This CDR3 is built from 19 residues. Trimming at V came to 5 bases and at J to 3 bases, leaving 21 bases not matched to a gene. In germline, CDR1 is SNHLY, CDR2 FYNNEI. CDR3 DNA sequence: TGTGCCAGCAGTTCCTCACGAGGCCGTCGGACAGGGCGGGACTACGAGCAGTACTTC. The encoded protein is CASSSSRGRRTGRDYEQYF. Full variable domain (rest looked up from reference TRBV2 and TRBJ2-7): EPEVTQTPSHQVTQMGQEVILRCVPISNHLYFYWYRQILGQKVEFLVSFYNNEISEKSEIFDDQFSVERPDGSNFTLKIRSTKLEDSAMYFCASSSSRGRRTGRDYEQYFGPGTRLTVT.

There are many counts of this clonotype. The chain carries TRBV9 and TRBJ2-3; TRBD1 agrees at 7 bases. Looked up from germline, CDR1 is SGDLS and CDR2 is YYNGEE. Trimming at V came to 3 bases and at J to 3 bases, leaving 4 bases not matched to a gene. The CDR3 extends over 14 amino acids. CDR3 nucleotides: TGTGCCAGCAGCGCCCGGGACAGTACAGATACGCAGTATTTT. It yields the protein CASSARDSTDTQYF.

This clonotype appeared many times. The V gene is TRBV19, the J gene TRBJ1-2, with D perhaps matching TRBD1 (6 bases). The germline V gene has CDR1 LNHDA and CDR2 SQIVND (reference sequence). Trimming shortened V by 8 bases and J by 4 bases, and 11 bases separated the two germline ends. The CDR3 length is 12 residues. Here the CDR3 DNA reads TGTGCCAGTCTAGGACAGTTCTATGGCTACACCTTC. It is translated as CASLGQFYGYTF.